The TCR beta chain under discussion was sequenced for a study of cytomegalovirus exposure and HLA in healthy donors. V dropped 5 bases and J dropped 7; count of bases not matched to a gene: 9. The CDR3 is 15 residues long. The germline CDR1 and CDR2 sequences are SGHAT and FQNNGV. The PCR was carried out with 60 Vbeta primers and 13 Jbeta primers. Profiled with immunoSEQ multiplex PCR; TCRdb holds only in-frame clones, not every one. The sample has roughly 77,000 clones, 9.5% to 13% seen once. This sequence was found in a man aged 55 to 70 in good health and CMV-seropositive. The chain has TRBV11-2 and TRBJ2-2; the match to TRBD1 covers 8 bases. Specimen: PBMCs. The CDR3 coding sequence is TGTGCCAGCAGCCAGGACAGGGTGACTATCGGGGAGCTGTTTTTT. Translation: CASSQDRVTIGELFF.